A single sample is the source of the 21 T cell receptor beta chains below, sequenced in a study of cytomegalovirus exposure and HLA in healthy donors (dated by TCRdb to 2017 to 2019). Libraries were made using the immunoSEQ multiplex PCR assay. The multiplex PCR relied on a mix of 60 forward primers for TCR Vbeta segments and 13 reverse primers for TCR Jbeta segments. The table comes from immuneACCESS by way of TCRdb, which keeps in-frame sequences with V and J called. Part of the clones is missing from these tables; in studies checked, under half for an unresolved V gene and the rest for unknown reasons. Recorded for this sample are about 200,000 clones; about 79% of them occurred a single time. Clones ranked in the top ten supply around 1.8% of the sample. Sequencing used PBMCs. All receptors come from a man younger than 35 in good health and CMV-seronegative.

The chain joins TRBV30 to TRBJ2-1, with TRBD2 identical over 11 bases. Losses at the gene ends were 3 bases for V and 0 bases for J; bases not matched to a gene: 4. Looked up from germline, CDR1 is GTSNPN and CDR2 is SVGIG (reference sequence). The CDR3 length is 16 residues. The CDR3 coding sequence is TGTGCCTGGAGATCAGGACTAGCGGGCTCCTACAATGAGCAGTTCTTC. It yields the protein CAWRSGLAGSYNEQFF.

The chain employs TRBV18 and TRBJ2-1; 7 bases align to TRBD1. V lost 1 base, J lost 7 bases, and 7 bases stayed unmatched. CDR3 size: 15 residues. The germline gives CDR1 KGHSH, CDR2 LQKENI. This CDR3 reads CASSPLQQGQNEQFF. The CDR3 DNA sequence: TGTGCCAGCTCACCACTTCAACAGGGACAGAATGAGCAGTTCTTC.

The gene calls are TRBV5-6 and TRBJ2-5; 12 nucleotides line up with TRBD2. V shed 0 bases and J 3 bases; nucleotides not matched to a gene: 6. CDR3 length: 17 residues. Germline CDR1 SGHDT, CDR2 YYEEEE. The CDR3 sequence is CASSLASGGALEETQYF. The DNA for the CDR3 is TGTGCCAGCAGCTTGGCTAGCGGGGGGGCTCTGGAAGAGACCCAGTACTTC.

For this clone: The same CDR3 can be traced to other DNA sequences in this sample. This chain connects TRBV11-3 to TRBJ2-1, with D tentatively TRBD1 (6 bases). This CDR3 has 13 amino acids. Germline CDR1 reads SGHNT; CDR2 reads YENEEA. V was clipped by 1 base and J by 7 bases, with 8 bases between them. The CDR3 DNA reads as TGTGCCAGCAGCTTAGGTCAGGGGAATGAGCAGTTCTTC. This codes for CASSLGQGNEQFF.

V is TRBV5-1 and J is TRBJ2-1, with a weak D call TRBD2 (5 bases). CDR1 is SGHRS and CDR2 is YFSETQ in the germline V gene. This CDR3 region has 15 residues. Trimming took off 4 bases at V and 0 bases at J, with 11 bases between the two ends. The CDR3 region has the DNA TGCGCCAGCAGCCCCTCGGCGGGCTCCTACAATGAGCAGTTCTTC. Protein product: CASSPSAGSYNEQFF.

The chain employs TRBV5-1 and TRBJ2-7; 7 bases are shared with TRBD1. The V segment lost 4 bases and the J segment 5 bases; nucleotides outside the gene matches: 9. This CDR3 contains 14 residues. Germline V gene sequence: CDR1 SGHRS, CDR2 YFSETQ. CDR3 amino acids: CASSKDRLSDEQYF. CDR3 sequence (DNA): TGCGCCAGCAGCAAGGACAGGCTCTCAGACGAGCAGTACTTC.

V gene TRBV11-3 combines with J gene TRBJ1-1; weak D call: TRBD1 (5 bases). The V and J ends lost 0 bases and 8 bases respectively, with 10 bases between them. The CDR3 runs to 13 residues. CDR1 is SGHNT and CDR2 is YENEEA in the germline V gene. CDR3 sequence (DNA): TGTGCCAGCAGCTTAGATGGGGGGACGGAAGCTTTCTTT. Its protein product is CASSLDGGTEAFF.

There are a few counts of this clone. V usage is TRBV11-3 and J usage is TRBJ1-1, with unresolved D. The germline gives CDR1 SGHNT, CDR2 YENEEA. Trimming removed 1 base at V and 4 bases at J, with 7 bases between. This CDR3 contains 13 residues. Written as DNA, the CDR3 is TGTGCCAGCAGCTTAGTAGCCAGCACTGAAGCTTTCTTT. Translating it yields CASSLVASTEAFF.

This chain links TRBV5-4 with TRBJ1-2, with 8 bases lining up with TRBD1. Per the germline V gene, CDR1 is SGHNT and CDR2 is YYREEE (reference sequence). This CDR3 is 16 amino acids long. Unmatched junction bases numbered 8, after V lost 0 bases and J lost 4 bases. CDR3 nucleotide sequence: TGTGCCAGCAGCTTGGCAGATACAGGGGGAACCTATGGCTACACCTTC. This encodes CASSLADTGGTYGYTF.

The genes are TRBV6-5 and TRBJ2-7; 11 bases align to TRBD1. This CDR3 contains 15 residues. With 7 bases clipped from V and 4 bases from J, the junction kept 9 bases outside the gene matches. CDR1 MNHEY and CDR2 SVGAGI come from the germline V gene. DNA for the CDR3: TGTGCCAGCACCCACCTGGGGACAGGGGGTTACGAGCAGTACTTC. It codes for CASTHLGTGGYEQYF.

In its sample, this clone was seen many times. V is TRBV10-2 and J is TRBJ2-2; 8 positions match TRBD2. The V segment lost 0 bases and the J segment 0 bases; nucleotides outside the gene matches: 6. The CDR3 runs 18 residues. The germline V gene has CDR1 WSHSY and CDR2 SAAADI. The CDR3 sequence is CASSESARGASNTGELFF. In nucleotides, the CDR3 is TGCGCCAGCAGTGAGTCGGCGCGGGGGGCCTCGAACACCGGGGAGCTGTTTTTT.

The chain is built from TRBV19 and TRBJ2-3; D possibly corresponds to TRBD2 (7 bases). Looked up from germline, CDR1 is LNHDA and CDR2 is SQIVND (reference sequence). V dropped 8 bases and J dropped 2 bases, with 17 bases sitting between them. The CDR3 totals 15 residues. The CDR3: CASGGAGTYTDTQYF. The CDR3 DNA follows: TGTGCCAGTGGGGGGGCGGGTACATACACAGATACGCAGTATTTT.

DNA for the CDR3: TGTGCCAGTGGACTAGCGGGGGGGACCGAGCAGTACTTC. Encoded protein: CASGLAGGTEQYF. This sequence joins TRBV19 and TRBJ2-7; 15 nucleotides align to TRBD2. The germline CDR1 and CDR2 sequences are LNHDA and SQIVND (reference sequence). This CDR3 is 13 amino acids long. Unmatched junction bases numbered 2, after V lost 8 bases and J lost 6 bases.

This sequence joins TRBV5-4 and TRBJ2-5, with TRBD2 matching 9 bases. With V trimmed by 2 bases and J by 5 bases, 4 bases remained unmatched. CDR1 and CDR2 (germline): SGHNT, YYREEE (reference sequence). The CDR3 contains 14 residues. The CDR3 nucleotides are TGTGCCAGCAGCTTTCTAGCGGGGAGGGAGACCCAGTACTTC. As protein: CASSFLAGRETQYF.

This sequence joins TRBV4-3 and TRBJ2-1; 10 bases are a match to TRBD2. With V trimmed by 1 base and J by 13 bases, 7 bases remained unmatched. The CDR3 contains 14 residues. Germline-derived CDR1 and CDR2 are LGHNA and YSLEER. CDR3 nucleotides: TGCGCCAGCAGCCAAGGAAGCGGGAGGGCTGAACAGTTCTTC. Translated: CASSQGSGRAEQFF.

The chain combines TRBV19 with TRBJ1-3, with D uncertain. Germline CDR1 reads LNHDA; CDR2 reads SQIVND (reference sequence). The CDR3 is made up of 14 amino acids. Trimming pared 4 bases from V and 3 bases from J, leaving 10 bases between. The CDR3, as DNA: TGTGCCAGTAGTAGGTGGGCCAATGGAAACACCATATATTTT. This codes for CASSRWANGNTIYF. Drawing the rest from reference TRBV19 and TRBJ1-3, the complete variable domain is DGGITQSPKYLFRKEGQNVTLSCEQNLNHDAMYWYRQDPGQGLRLIYYSQIVNDFQKGDIAEGYSVSREKKESFPLTVTSAQKNPTAFYLCASSRWANGNTIYFGEGSWLTVV.

The chain uses TRBV19 and TRBJ2-6; D gene ambiguous. In germline, CDR1 is LNHDA, CDR2 SQIVND (reference sequence). This CDR3 has 18 residues. Between the trimmed V and J ends, which lost 1 base and 0 bases, there was a span of 13 bases. For the CDR3, the DNA is TGTGCCAGTAGTATAGGTAGCAGTTCGAACTCTGGGGCCAACGTCCTGACTTTC. It yields the protein CASSIGSSSNSGANVLTF.

The chain links TRBV5-4 to TRBJ2-7; D gene ambiguous. V shed 0 bases and J shed 0 bases, with 4 bases lying between them. The CDR3 is made up of 13 amino acids. Germline loops: CDR1 SGHNT, CDR2 YYREEE (reference sequence). CDR3 sequence: CASSLASSYEQYF. As DNA, the CDR3 is TGTGCCAGCAGCTTGGCCAGCTCCTACGAGCAGTACTTC.

This chain joins TRBV6-1 and TRBJ1-3, with 7 bases lining up with TRBD1. Germline trimming cut 9 bases from V and 5 bases from J; bases unmatched to any gene: 4. The V gene's germline CDR1 is MNHNS and CDR2 SASEGT. The CDR3 consists of 12 residues. The CDR3 reads CASRQGRNTIYF. CDR3 sequence (DNA): TGTGCCAGTCGACAGGGTCGAAACACCATATATTTT.

The rearrangement links TRBV13 to TRBJ1-2; no clear D. Trimming took 4 bases from V and 2 from J, leaving 14 bases between them. The germline CDR1 and CDR2 sequences are PRHDT and FYEKMQ (reference sequence). This CDR3 spans 15 amino acids. CDR3 DNA sequence: TGTGCCAGCAGCTATTACGGTGTCTCAAACTATGGCTACACCTTC. Translated, it gives CASSYYGVSNYGYTF.

This clone was detected only a few times. This chain links TRBV19 with TRBJ1-5, with 10 nucleotides matching TRBD1. CDR1 and CDR2 from the germline V gene are LNHDA and SQIVND (reference sequence). V lost 1 base, J lost 0 bases, and 6 bases stayed unmatched. The CDR3 has 18 amino acids. The CDR3 here is CASSIAGTGAYSNQPQHF. The DNA of the CDR3 is TGTGCCAGTAGTATAGCCGGGACAGGGGCTTATAGCAATCAGCCCCAGCATTTT.